The next 25 T cell receptor beta chains were all read from a single sample in a study of blood T cell repertoires in COVID-19. This table comes from immunoSEQ multiplex PCR, and its TCRdb copy is limited to in-frame clones, with some not included. The sample shows tens of thousands of clones, 83% of them seen only once. Specimen: peripheral blood. The source of these receptors is a man in his 70s with active COVID-19.

The chain links TRBV7-3 to TRBJ2-5, with D hard to call. The germline CDR1 and CDR2 sequences are SGHTA and FQGTGA. V lost 2 bases and J 1 base, leaving 8 bases between the germline ends. The CDR3 sequence is 14 residues long. The DNA for the CDR3 is TGTGCCAGCAGCTTACAAGCAGGCCAAGAGACCCAGTACTTC. It encodes CASSLQAGQETQYF. Looking up the rest from reference TRBV7-3 and TRBJ2-5 gives the full variable domain: GAGVSQTPSNKVTEKGKYVELRCDPISGHTALYWYRQSLGQGPEFLIYFQGTGAADDSGLPNDRFFAVRPEGSVSTLKIQRTERGDSAVYLCASSLQAGQETQYFGPGTRLLVL.

The chain links TRBV19 to TRBJ2-2; weak D call: TRBD2 (6 bases). With 8 bases removed from V and 4 bases from J, the gap between germline ends came to 14 bases. Germline-derived CDR1 and CDR2 are LNHDA and SQIVND (reference sequence). The CDR3 runs 14 residues. The CDR3 DNA is TGTGCCAGTGAGACTAGAGGGGTCACCGGGGAGCTGTTTTTT. Protein product: CASETRGVTGELFF. The complete variable domain, with remaining parts taken from reference TRBV19 and TRBJ2-2, reads DGGITQSPKYLFRKEGQNVTLSCEQNLNHDAMYWYRQDPGQGLRLIYYSQIVNDFQKGDIAEGYSVSREKKESFPLTVTSAQKNPTAFYLCASETRGVTGELFFGEGSRLTVL.

The chain combines TRBV15 with TRBJ2-7; 9 bases are a match to TRBD1. Germline-derived CDR1 and CDR2 are LNHNV and YYDKDF (reference sequence). V shed 0 bases and J 3 bases; nucleotides not matched to a gene: 3. This CDR3 contains 15 residues. The CDR3 is CATSREPGQGYEQYF. CDR3 coding DNA: TGTGCCACCAGCAGAGAACCGGGACAGGGCTACGAGCAGTACTTC.

The chain has TRBV7-8 and TRBJ2-7; 9 nucleotides align to TRBD2. CDR1 SGHVS and CDR2 FQNEAQ come from the germline V gene. Trimming took 0 bases from V and 4 from J; bases not matched to a gene: 13. CDR3 size: 18 residues. This CDR3 is CASSLAGLAGNTAYEQYF. CDR3 coding DNA: TGTGCCAGCAGCTTAGCCGGGCTAGCGGGGAACACGGCATACGAGCAGTACTTC.

J is TRBJ2-7 and V is TRBV4-1; 7 bases agree with TRBD2. V lost 1 base, J lost 1 base, and 7 bases stayed unmatched. Germline lookup yields CDR1 MGHRA and CDR2 YSYEKL. The CDR3 has 16 residues. For the CDR3, the DNA is TGCGCCAGCAGCCAAGGAGGTAGCGGGCCATCCTACGAGCAGTACTTC. Amino acid sequence: CASSQGGSGPSYEQYF.

The table lists this clone with a few counts. The CDR3 loop is CASSNRGGNSPLHF. Here the CDR3 DNA reads TGTGCCAGCAGTAACAGGGGGGGTAATTCACCCCTCCACTTT. The chain is built from TRBV6-5 and TRBJ1-6; 8 bases fit TRBD1. With V trimmed by 5 bases and J by 6 bases, 3 bases remained unmatched. The CDR3 consists of 14 residues. CDR1 and CDR2 from the germline V gene are MNHEY and SVGAGI.

The chain uses TRBV2 and TRBJ2-7, with D possibly matching TRBD1 (5 bases). Between the trimmed V and J ends, which lost 7 bases and 9 bases, there was a span of 16 bases. From germline, CDR1 is SNHLY and CDR2 FYNNEI. The CDR3 is 12 amino acids. Here the CDR3 reads CASMSLRTRQYF. The CDR3, as DNA: TGTGCCAGCATGTCACTAAGGACACGGCAGTACTTC.

This clone was seen just once. V usage is TRBV18 and J usage is TRBJ2-7, with 10 bases matching TRBD1. This CDR3 has 14 residues. The V gene's germline CDR1 is KGHSH and CDR2 LQKENI. Trimming cost V 5 bases and J 3 bases; bases outside gene matches: 4. The DNA of the CDR3 is TGTGCCAGCTCATCGCGGACAGGGGGCTACGAGCAGTACTTC. This gives the protein CASSSRTGGYEQYF.

The chain joins TRBV11-3 to TRBJ2-4; TRBD1 aligns across 8 bases. This CDR3 comprises 16 residues. CDR1 and CDR2 from the germline V gene are SGHNT and YENEEA. Trimming took 2 bases from V and 1 from J; bases not matched to a gene: 4. The CDR3 DNA reads TGTGCCAGCAGCTTATCAGGGGGCATGGCCAAAAACATTCAGTACTTC. Protein product: CASSLSGGMAKNIQYF.

The chain uses TRBV12-3 or TRBV12-4 and TRBJ1-1, with a possible D match to TRBD1 (6 bases). The CDR3 loop spans 11 amino acids. Trimming cost V 5 bases and J 12 bases, with 13 bases left between them. CDR3 protein: CASSNRAKTFF. CDR3 in DNA: TGTGCCAGCAGTAACAGGGCTAAGACTTTCTTT.

The V call is TRBV28, the J call TRBJ1-1; D might be TRBD1 (6 bases). The CDR3 loop spans 14 amino acids. Germline V lookup: CDR1 MDHEN, CDR2 SYDVKM. Deletions cut 1 base from V and 11 bases from J, with 17 bases between. The chain's CDR3 is CASSLFQQGFGAFF. In DNA, the CDR3 is TGTGCCAGCAGTTTATTCCAACAGGGCTTTGGTGCTTTCTTT. Drawing the rest from reference TRBV28 and TRBJ1-1, the complete variable domain is DVKVTQSSRYLVKRTGEKVFLECVQDMDHENMFWYRQDPGLGLRLIYFSYDVKMKEKGDIPEGYSVSREKKERFSLILESASTNQTSMYLCASSLFQQGFGAFFGQGTRLTVV.

The rearrangement joins TRBV5-1 to TRBJ1-5, with 9 bases identical to TRBD1. V gave up 0 bases and J gave up 4 bases; unmatched junction bases: 5. The CDR3 is 16 amino acids. Germline V gene lookup returns CDR1 SGHRS and CDR2 YFSETQ. The CDR3 DNA sequence: TGCGCCAGCAGCTTGGACGGGACAGGGTATAATCAGCCCCAGCATTTT. The encoded protein is CASSLDGTGYNQPQHF.

This chain joins TRBV7-8 and TRBJ2-7, with TRBD2 matching over 13 bases. The germline CDR1 and CDR2 sequences are SGHVS and FQNEAQ. CDR3 length: 16 amino acids. V lost 5 bases and J lost 0; bases outside the gene matches: 4. The CDR3 reads CASSPWTSGSSYEQYF. CDR3 sequence (DNA): TGTGCCAGCAGCCCCTGGACTAGCGGGAGCTCCTACGAGCAGTACTTC.

This clone was observed a few times. The chain has TRBV12-3 or TRBV12-4 and TRBJ1-5; D remains unclear. V was pared by 2 bases and J by 6 bases, with 8 bases between. This CDR3 has 13 residues. The CDR3 DNA follows: TGTGCCAGCAGTTTAACGACACTTCAGCCCCAGCATTTT. It yields the protein CASSLTTLQPQHF.

Concerning this clone: The junction shows a germline mismatch at one end, possibly a read error. The chain combines TRBV28 with TRBJ2-7; tentatively, D is TRBD1 (6 bases). CDR3 size: 14 residues. CDR1 is MDHEN and CDR2 is SYDVKM in the germline V gene. This CDR3 is CASSPQGTSKGRFF. The DNA of the CDR3 is TGTGCCAGCAGTCCCCAGGGGACGTCCAAGGGAAGATTCTTC.

The chain carries TRBV27 and TRBJ1-3; TRBD1 matches at 7 bases. This CDR3 has 15 amino acids. The V gene end was trimmed by 5 bases and the J gene end by 3 bases; junction bases not matched to a gene: 7. Germline V gene data show CDR1 as MNHEY and CDR2 as SMNVEV (reference sequence). In nucleotides, the CDR3 is TGTGCCAGCAGTATCGCACAGGGGTATGGAAACACCATATATTTT. This translates into CASSIAQGYGNTIYF.

The chain carries TRBV3-1 (or the pseudogene TRBV3-2) and TRBJ2-3; D might be TRBD2 (6 bases). This CDR3 region has 16 residues. Trimming took off 2 bases at V and 4 bases at J, with 16 bases between the two ends. In germline, CDR1 is LGHDT, CDR2 YNNKEL (reference sequence). As DNA, the CDR3 is TGTGCCAGCAGCCAAATGGTTTTGGCTAGCGCAGATACGCAGTATTTT. This translates into CASSQMVLASADTQYF.

The chain couples TRBV7-9 to TRBJ1-1, with D tentatively TRBD1 (6 bases). Germline CDR1 reads SEHNR; CDR2 reads FQNEAQ (reference sequence). V was trimmed by 2 bases and J by 5 bases, leaving 15 bases between them. CDR3 length: 15 amino acids. CDR3 amino acids: CASSLQQGPNTEAFF. The DNA for the CDR3 is TGTGCCAGCAGCTTACAACAGGGACCCAATACTGAAGCTTTCTTT.

In this sample, this clone turned up many times. This chain's CDR3 is CATSRRGAYEQYF. DNA for the CDR3: TGTGCCACGTCGAGGCGGGGGGCCTACGAGCAGTACTTC. J is TRBJ2-7 and V is TRBV15; 8 nucleotides agree with TRBD2. The germline gives CDR1 LNHNV, CDR2 YYDKDF (reference sequence). This CDR3 spans 13 amino acids. V was clipped by 9 bases and J by 2 bases; unmatched bases: 6.

The table lists this clone with a count of one. The V call is TRBV10-3, the J call TRBJ2-2; unclear D gene. The germline V gene encodes CDR1 ENHRY and CDR2 SYGVKD. This CDR3 contains 14 residues. Trimming cost V 2 bases and J 1 base, with 5 bases left between them. In DNA form, the CDR3 reads TGTGCCATCAGTGAGATCCAGAACACCGGGGAGCTGTTTTTT. Translating it yields CAISEIQNTGELFF.

The chain employs TRBV4-1 and TRBJ1-4; tentative D call: TRBD1 (5 bases). This CDR3 comprises 16 residues. V was shortened by 4 bases and J by 4 bases, with 16 bases between the two germline ends. Germline CDR1 and CDR2: MGHRA and YSYEKL. The chain's CDR3 is CASSPSGRASNEKLFF. The DNA of the CDR3 is TGCGCCAGCAGCCCCTCAGGGAGGGCCAGTAATGAAAAACTGTTTTTT.

The V and J genes are TRBV25-1 and TRBJ2-1; D unresolved. V was shortened by 1 base and J by 8 bases, with 9 bases between the two germline ends. The germline gives CDR1 MGHDK, CDR2 SYGVNS. This CDR3 is built from 13 residues. The CDR3 sequence is CASSELASDEQFF. CDR3 sequence (DNA): TGTGCCAGCAGTGAATTAGCATCCGATGAGCAGTTCTTC.

The chain joins TRBV28 to TRBJ2-1, with 10 bases that match TRBD2. From germline, CDR1 is MDHEN and CDR2 SYDVKM. V was clipped by 2 bases and J by 9 bases; unmatched bases: 13. The CDR3 sequence is 17 residues long. This chain's CDR3 is CASSLLPTSGKPGEQFF. The CDR3 DNA reads TGTGCCAGCAGTTTACTACCCACTAGCGGGAAACCTGGTGAGCAGTTCTTC.

This rearrangement joins TRBV11-2 to TRBJ2-2; D gene uncertain. The CDR3 is 14 residues long. Trimming took 5 bases from V and 1 from J, leaving 8 bases between them. Germline assignment: CDR1 SGHAT and CDR2 FQNNGV. In DNA form, the CDR3 reads TGTGCCAGCAGCGGCAACAGGAACACCGGGGAGCTGTTTTTT. Its translation is CASSGNRNTGELFF.

The chain has TRBV7-2 and TRBJ1-1, with D maybe TRBD1 (5 bases). Germline CDR1 and CDR2: SGHTA and FQGNSA. CDR3 length equals 14 residues. Trimming left V 5 bases short and J 3 bases short, with 13 bases between. CDR3 protein: CASSQLGGDTEAFF. The CDR3 coding sequence is TGTGCCAGCAGCCAATTGGGGGGGGACACTGAAGCTTTCTTT. Full variable domain (remainder filled in from reference TRBV7-2 and TRBJ1-1): GAGVSQSPSNKVTEKGKDVELRCDPISGHTALYWYRQSLGQGLEFLIYFQGNSAPDKSGLPSDRFSAERTGGSVSTLTIQRTQQEDSAVYLCASSQLGGDTEAFFGQGTRLTVV.